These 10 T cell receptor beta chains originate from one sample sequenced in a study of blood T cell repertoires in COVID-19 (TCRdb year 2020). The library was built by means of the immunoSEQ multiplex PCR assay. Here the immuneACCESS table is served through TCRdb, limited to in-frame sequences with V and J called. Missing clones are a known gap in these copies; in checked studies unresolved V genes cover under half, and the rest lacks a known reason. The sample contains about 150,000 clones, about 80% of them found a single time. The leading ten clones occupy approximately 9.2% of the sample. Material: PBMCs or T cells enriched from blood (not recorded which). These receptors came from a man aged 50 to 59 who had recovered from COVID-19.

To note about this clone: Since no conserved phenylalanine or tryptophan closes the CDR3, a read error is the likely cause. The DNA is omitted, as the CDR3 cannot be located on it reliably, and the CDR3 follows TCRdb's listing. The CDR3 reads CASSSLLGYD. The chain joins TRBV5-1 to TRBJ1-2; whether TRBD1, the table's D call, matches the DNA was not checked. The germline V gene has CDR1 SGHRS and CDR2 YFSETQ. The CDR3 spans 10 residues, counting both ends.

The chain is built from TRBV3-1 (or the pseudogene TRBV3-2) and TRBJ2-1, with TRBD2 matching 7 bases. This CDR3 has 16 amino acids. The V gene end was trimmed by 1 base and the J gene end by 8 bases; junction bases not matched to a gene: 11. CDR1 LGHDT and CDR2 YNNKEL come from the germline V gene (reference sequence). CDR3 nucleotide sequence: TGTGCCAGCAGCCAAGTGGCTAGCGGATTCTTCGATGAGCAGTTCTTC. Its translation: CASSQVASGFFDEQFF.

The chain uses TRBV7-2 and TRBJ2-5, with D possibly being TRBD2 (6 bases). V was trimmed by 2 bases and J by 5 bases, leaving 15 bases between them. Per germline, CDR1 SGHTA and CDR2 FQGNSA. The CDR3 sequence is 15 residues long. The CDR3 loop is CASSLQTSMSETQYF. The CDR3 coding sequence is TGTGCCAGCAGCTTACAGACTAGTATGAGTGAGACCCAGTACTTC.

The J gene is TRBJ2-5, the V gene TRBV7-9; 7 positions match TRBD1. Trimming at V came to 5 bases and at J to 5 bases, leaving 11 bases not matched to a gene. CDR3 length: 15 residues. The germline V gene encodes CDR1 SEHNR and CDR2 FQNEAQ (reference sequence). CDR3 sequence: CASSRTGVQGETQYF. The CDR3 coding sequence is TGTGCCAGCAGCCGTACAGGGGTCCAGGGGGAGACCCAGTACTTC.

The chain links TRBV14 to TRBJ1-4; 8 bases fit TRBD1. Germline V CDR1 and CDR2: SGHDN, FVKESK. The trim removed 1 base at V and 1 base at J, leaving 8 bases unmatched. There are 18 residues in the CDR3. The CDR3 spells CASSQGWTGWQTNEKLFF. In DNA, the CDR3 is TGTGCCAGCAGCCAAGGATGGACAGGGTGGCAAACTAATGAAAAACTGTTTTTT.

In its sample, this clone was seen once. The CDR3 loop is CASSQTWGGTKSNQPQHF. DNA of the CDR3: TGCGCCAGCAGCCAAACCTGGGGGGGTACGAAATCCAATCAGCCCCAGCATTTT. This sequence joins TRBV4-3 and TRBJ1-5; tentative D call: TRBD1 (5 bases). The germline V gene has CDR1 LGHNA and CDR2 YSLEER. The CDR3 has 18 residues. Trimming pared 2 bases from V and 3 bases from J, leaving 20 bases between.

This CDR3 reads CASSDSHGSGYTF. In nucleotides, the CDR3 is TGTGCCAGCAGTGACTCACACGGGAGCGGCTACACCTTC. The chain couples TRBV6-4 to TRBJ1-2, with D hard to call. Per the germline V gene, CDR1 is MRHNA and CDR2 is SNTAGT. The CDR3 is 13 amino acids. V lost 0 bases, J lost 8 bases, and 10 bases lay in between.

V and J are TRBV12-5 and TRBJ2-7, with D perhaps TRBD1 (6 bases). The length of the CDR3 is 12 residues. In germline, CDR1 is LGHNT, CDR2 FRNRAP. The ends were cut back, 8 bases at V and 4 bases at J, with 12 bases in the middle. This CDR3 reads CASTPQGYEQYF. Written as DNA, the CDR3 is TGTGCTAGTACCCCACAGGGATACGAGCAGTACTTC.

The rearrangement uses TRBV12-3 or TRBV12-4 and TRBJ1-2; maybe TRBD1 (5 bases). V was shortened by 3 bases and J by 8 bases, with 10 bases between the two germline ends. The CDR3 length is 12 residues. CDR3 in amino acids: CASSLEGIGYTF. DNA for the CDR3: TGTGCCAGCAGTTTGGAGGGGATCGGCTACACCTTC.

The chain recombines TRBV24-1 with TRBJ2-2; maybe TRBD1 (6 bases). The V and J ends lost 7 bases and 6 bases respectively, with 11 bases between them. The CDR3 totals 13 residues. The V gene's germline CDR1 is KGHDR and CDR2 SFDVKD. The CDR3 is CATRGTLAGELFF. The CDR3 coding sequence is TGTGCCACCAGGGGGACACTCGCCGGGGAGCTGTTTTTT.